This TCR beta chain was sequenced for a study of cytomegalovirus exposure and HLA in healthy donors (dated by TCRdb to about 2017). With respect to the entire study: In an earlier analysis of approximately 640 of the donors, approximately 300 Gb of sequence data and some 120 million unique TCR beta sequences from approximately 180 million T cells were reported. The number of donors typed differed by locus, with about 629-630 for A, B, C, DRB1 and DQB1, approximately 500 for DQA1, 606 for DPA1, and some 470 for DPB1. Using immunosequencing, the study profiled T cell repertoires from about 610 subjects and related those repertoires to cytomegalovirus serostatus. The study aimed to test whether cataloging public T cell receptors could reveal signatures of past pathogen exposure. Besides the first cohort of approximately 710 subjects, a separate validation cohort made up of over 100 different subjects was used. Rather than using new phenotypic data, the later analysis identified candidate immune exposures from TCR beta sequences and from how often those sequences occurred across donors. A later genetic analysis took genome-wide SNP genotypes for about three fifths of the roughly 670 donors and used that subset as a discovery cohort. In a later analysis, previously published TCR beta repertoires from more than 500 donors were re-analyzed and high-resolution HLA genotyping was added so that TCR occurrence patterns could be studied. Roughly 300 gigabases of sequencing data and tens of millions of unique TCR sequences were included in an early release covering 550 to 650 HLA-typed donors. An earlier analysis of 587 of the donors used high-throughput TCR beta sequencing to judge whether each TCR beta V gene segment behaved as functional or pseudogenic. A handful of DR-DQ haplotypes were treated as single units for association and clustering because of strong linkage in the cohort. Donor age, sex, ethnicity and CMV serostatus were compiled alongside the repertoire data. Among the roughly 400 genotyped donors, approximately 77% belonged to the genetic ancestry cluster associated with self-reported Caucasian donors. Every repertoire in the discovery cohort had been generated on one and the same sequencing platform. High-throughput TCR immunosequencing, statistical association of individual TCRs with disease status, and machine learning were combined to predict cytomegalovirus infection status. Both class I and class II loci were covered by HLA typing, at four-digit resolution. Across approximately 400 genotyped donors of the cohort, an average of roughly 230,000 unique TCR beta nucleotide sequences per donor were sequenced, and around 19% of those sequences were non-productive.

The germline V gene supplies CDR1 SGDLS and CDR2 YYNGEE. The CDR3 has 13 amino acids, counting the end cysteine and phenylalanine. Only the CDR3 region is kept as DNA, spanning 39 bases read in frame from base 1. V loses 1 base of germline sequence and J loses 1 base, and the interval between the two ends is 5 bases. Details on this clone: Its antigen has not been determined. No qualities accompany the bases; no much larger clone lies one base away.

The cohort was made up of 500 to 850 healthy bone marrow donors. Cohort members were all nominally healthy when sampled, although unrecorded immune exposures were likely present. The donor was CMV seropositive and belonged to the group of more than 250 seropositive cohort members. A peripheral blood sample was collected from each donor, and TCR beta sequencing was performed on peripheral blood mononuclear cells. The Qiagen DNeasy Blood Extraction Kit was used to extract genomic DNA from the blood cell samples. Library method: the immunoSEQ multiplex PCR assay. A mixture of 60 forward primers for TCR Vbeta segments and 13 reverse primers for TCR Jbeta segments was used in the multiplex PCR. Amplification of the CDR3 region of rearranged TCR beta genes was performed with a multiplex PCR assay on genomic DNA. The Illumina HiSeq System was used to sequence the amplified TCR beta libraries as 87-base-pair reads. The authors processed their data as follows. Across the 500 to 850 repertoires, a later analysis counted approximately 83 million unique TCR beta chains, around 10 million of which were shared by at least two donors. A nearest-neighbor algorithm error-corrected the raw reads and collapsed the reads into unique sequences, merging closely related sequences to remove PCR and sequencing errors. CDR3 sequences were aligned to IMGT reference sequences to assign V, D and J gene segments. Each retained sequence needed at least a six-nucleotide match to both a V gene segment and a J gene segment. A rearrangement counted as productive if the CDR3 had no stop codons and remained in frame with V and J, and every other rearrangement counted as non-productive. Following IMGT convention, CDR3 was defined as the stretch from the second conserved V-encoded cysteine up to the conserved J-encoded phenylalanine. The earlier analysis of about 560 of the donors excluded any sequence lacking an unambiguous match to a single V gene segment. An earlier analysis of about 590 of the donors classified V segments as functional when productive rearrangements were above 56.7% and as segregating when the standard deviation between donors was above 5%. To diagnose cytomegalovirus status from the catalog of TCR beta chain sequences, a statistical classification framework was built. In a later analysis, V and J genes were assigned by comparing TCR nucleotide sequences against IMGT/GENE-DB human TR gene sequences. In a later analysis, CDR3 sequences and most-parsimonious VDJ recombination scenarios were assigned using the TCRdist pipeline. In a later analysis, every TCR beta chain was defined by the combination of its CDR3 amino acid sequence and its V-gene family, and reads without a unique V-gene family were dropped. In a later analysis, 500 to 700 highly shared, low-generation-probability nucleotide sequences were removed to address suspected cross-contamination and a sequencing artifact. For each public chain, a later analysis derived a clonal expansion index from normalized ranks of inferred template counts within each repertoire. A later analysis computed generation probabilities with a VDJ recombination model fitted to out-of-frame rearrangements, and checked the results against IGoR. In a later analysis, hypergeometric tests were used to score TCR-TCR, TCR-HLA and TCR-CMV co-occurrence, with a repertoire-size bias correction applied to TCR pairs. To estimate false discovery rates, a later analysis permuted the HLA or CMV assignments 20 times. In a later analysis, co-occurring TCRs were grouped with DBSCAN, and TCRdist sequence similarity was added when clustering was performed within HLA-allele-positive subsets. Repertoires with fewer than 30,000 or more than 120,000 public chains were left out of co-occurrence clustering, as were about five repertoires with anomalous nucleotide sharing. TCRdb retrieved this table from immuneACCESS and kept in-frame rearrangements only. Not all clones are present; in checked studies, unresolved V genes account for under half, and no reason is known for the remainder. Clone size and V and J calls were adopted from that table, with D and trimming inferred from the DNA. The sample table records 75,000 to 90,000 clones; 79% of these occur just once. The ten largest clonotypes hold 20% to 25% of the sample.

What the research found in general, with its limitations: In the study, roughly 160 TCR beta chains were listed as associated with cytomegalovirus. In both the original and validation cohorts, the classifier was reported to diagnose cytomegalovirus status with high specificity and sensitivity. In a later analysis, most CMV-associated TCR beta chains were found to appear HLA-restricted, with HLA associations seemingly driven largely by CMV exposure. At a false discovery rate of 0.05, a later analysis linked some 18,000 TCR beta sequences to specific HLA alleles. According to a later genetic analysis, donors in an Asian-associated ancestry cluster had fewer N-insertions in productive TCRs than the approximately 630-donor mean. A further reported finding was that TCR beta sequences accurately predicted the HLA-A and HLA-B alleles for most subjects in the first cohort. According to the authors, the approach could potentially be generalized to other disease states and immunological phenotypes. HLA typing was unavailable for some donors at each locus, so association tests used only the typed subset. The cohort was sequenced for TCR beta chains only, and without alpha or paired-chain data the features that could be detected were limited. V-gene and J-gene trimming of TCR beta chains was associated with a missense DCLRE1C variant in a later genetic analysis, and the association was replicated in an independent cohort. Because counts were too low, approximately 15 rarely observed V segments, including chromosome 9 orphons, were excluded from the earlier analysis of 500 to 700 of the donors. A cluster of highly shared sequence variants was judged likely to be a technical artifact of the sequencing pipeline. In a later analysis, HLA-associated TCR beta chains showed more clonal expansion and lower generation probabilities than non-associated chains that were equally common. In vitro tests confirmed that a few of the cytomegalovirus-associated TCR beta chains recognize cytomegalovirus antigens. In a later analysis, TCR association rates were found to vary across HLA loci, with the most associated TCRs seen for DRB1 alleles and the fewest for HLA-C alleles. The only immune exposure information available for the cohort was CMV serostatus. Roughly uniform sequencing depth across donors was assumed in presence/absence analyses, although this assumption may not hold. According to a later analysis, parvovirus B19, influenza, CMV and Epstein-Barr virus appeared linked to several top co-occurrence clusters. In an earlier analysis of some 540 of the donors, most TCR beta V segments appeared in productive rearrangements about 90% or about 30% of the time, broadly matching IMGT annotations. While some public TCRs were present in many individuals, most TCR sequences turned up only very rarely across donors. Linkage disequilibrium might explain the correlated functional status among segregating V segments, but an unknown experimental factor could not be excluded. The 87-base-pair reads could not distinguish some IMGT-functional V segments, including TRBV6-2 and TRBV6-3, so those segments were excluded. Assigning TCR associations to individual alleles was difficult when HLA alleles, especially DR and DQ, strongly co-occurred.

The chain is made from TRBV9 and TRBJ1-1; the D gene assignment is ambiguous. The TCR sequence derives from a woman aged 35 to 49 in good health and CMV-seropositive. Sequencing used PBMCs. The DNA sequence follows: TGTGCCAGCAGCGTAAGCACGAACACTGAAGCTTTCTTT. Translation gives CASSVSTNTEAFF. The variable domain in full, with residues beyond the CDR3 obtained from the reference TRBV9 and TRBJ1-1 genes, is DSGVTQTPKHLITATGQRVTLRCSPRSGDLSVYWYQQSLDQGLQFLIQYYNGEERAKGNILERFSAQQFPDLHSELNLSSLELGDSALYFCASSVSTNTEAFFGQGTRLTVV.